A single sample gave rise to the 32 T cell receptor beta chains below, sequenced in a study of CD8 T cells in ankylosing spondylitis. TCRdb redid the calling of the 5' RACE reads with MiXCR, one entry per CDR3 protein. The profile shows about 310,000 distinct CDR3 sequences, less than 25% of them singletons. Sequencing input: blood, either unsorted or a sorted T cell fraction (not recorded which). The receptors here all came from a female donor with ankylosing spondylitis or in good health (not recorded which).

CDR3 loop: CATSRADPPVNEQFF. As DNA, the CDR3 is TGTGCCACCAGCAGAGCGGATCCCCCGGTTAATGAGCAGTTCTTC. The chain recombines TRBV15 with TRBJ2-1; D uncertain. This CDR3 comprises 15 residues. The V gene's germline CDR1 is LNHNV and CDR2 YYDKDF (reference sequence). The germline V and J ends were trimmed by 1 base and 7 bases, with 14 bases remaining between them.

This clonotype was picked up one time. Mismatch with germline at one junction end may stem from a read error. The genes are TRBV6-2 or TRBV6-3 and TRBJ2-7; D is possibly TRBD2 (6 bases). This CDR3 is 14 amino acids long. The germline V gene has CDR1 MNHEY and CDR2 SVGEGT. The CDR3, as DNA: TGTGCCAGCCTTTCCGCGGGGTTCCCCTACGAGAAGTACTTC. The encoded protein is CASLSAGFPYEKYF.

In this sample, this clonotype turned up a few times. The V and J genes are TRBV20-1 and TRBJ2-3, with 11 bases identical to TRBD2. The CDR3 spans 15 residues. Germline V lookup: CDR1 DFQATT, CDR2 SNEGSKA (reference sequence). The trim removed 3 bases at V and 2 bases at J, leaving 4 bases unmatched. CDR3 nucleotide sequence: TGCAGTGCTAGGGTAGCGGGAGGGCCCACAGATACGCAGTATTTT. This gives the protein CSARVAGGPTDTQYF.

This clonotype was observed at least ten times. The J gene is TRBJ2-3, the V gene TRBV11-2; D uncertain. Trimming removed 5 bases from V and 4 bases from J, with 7 bases in between. Germline CDR1 SGHAT, CDR2 FQNNGV. The CDR3 is made up of 12 amino acids. In DNA, the CDR3 is TGTGCCAGCAGCCCAGTTGCAGATACGCAGTATTTT. Protein sequence: CASSPVADTQYF.

Many counts were recorded for this clonotype. The rearrangement links TRBV20-1 to TRBJ2-5; possible D gene TRBD2, 6 bases. Trimming left V 6 bases short and J 3 bases short, with 14 bases between. The CDR3 contains 13 residues. CDR1 and CDR2 from the germline V gene are DFQATT and SNEGSKA (reference sequence). CDR3: CSAEGGWEETQYF. The CDR3, as DNA: TGCAGTGCCGAGGGAGGTTGGGAAGAGACCCAGTACTTC.

This clonotype has a count of ten or more. The rearrangement links TRBV5-1 to TRBJ2-7; D is unresolved. Germline-derived CDR1 and CDR2 are SGHRS and YFSETQ. The CDR3 is 12 amino acids. Trimming stripped 3 bases from V and 5 bases from J, with 9 bases between. The CDR3 spells CASSSKQDEQYF. DNA of the CDR3: TGCGCCAGCAGCTCGAAACAAGACGAGCAGTACTTC.

The sample holds many counts of this clonotype. The chain couples TRBV27 to TRBJ2-3; no firm D call. V lost 6 bases and J lost 4, with 14 bases in between. The CDR3 runs 14 residues. CDR1 and CDR2 (germline): MNHEY, SMNVEV (reference sequence). CDR3 loop: CASRAGSASDTQYF. CDR3 DNA: TGTGCCAGCAGGGCAGGAAGCGCTTCAGATACGCAGTATTTT.

The chain carries TRBV19 and TRBJ2-5; no clear D. The CDR3 is 12 residues long. From germline, CDR1 is LNHDA and CDR2 SQIVND (reference sequence). The V and J ends lost 7 bases and 5 bases respectively, with 11 bases between them. CDR3 sequence reads: CASTAVGETQYF. CDR3 nucleotide sequence: TGTGCCAGTACGGCGGTCGGGGAGACCCAGTACTTC.

The V and J genes are TRBV7-2 and TRBJ2-2; 8 bases fit TRBD2. V lost 3 bases to trimming and J lost 2 bases; unmatched junction nucleotides: 5. CDR1 and CDR2 (germline): SGHTA, FQGNSA. The CDR3 length is 16 residues. The chain's CDR3 is CASSLGGRRNTGELFF. In nucleotides, the CDR3 is TGTGCCAGCAGCTTGGGCGGGAGGCGAAACACCGGGGAGCTGTTTTTT.

The J gene is TRBJ2-7, the V gene TRBV4-2; 7 nucleotides agree with TRBD1. The germline V gene has CDR1 LGHNA and CDR2 YNFKEQ. The ends lost 1 base at V and 5 bases at J; junction bases unmatched: 8. The CDR3 covers 15 residues. CDR3 bases: TGTGCCAGCAGCCAAGGTTCAGGGGACAGCGACGAGCAGTACTTC. Its translation: CASSQGSGDSDEQYF.

The chain combines TRBV18 with TRBJ2-1; perhaps TRBD1 as D (6 bases). V lost 6 bases and J lost 8, with 8 bases in between. Germline V gives CDR1 KGHSH, CDR2 LQKENI. The CDR3 consists of 11 residues. The CDR3 DNA follows: TGTGCCAGCTCTCCAGGGGATGAGCAGTTCTTC. This sequence encodes CASSPGDEQFF.

This clonotype was counted between two and nine times. The chain couples TRBV28 to TRBJ1-1; D gene uncertain. Germline loops: CDR1 MDHEN, CDR2 SYDVKM. The CDR3 extends over 15 amino acids. V was shortened by 5 bases and J by 7 bases, with 20 bases between the two germline ends. The CDR3 region has the DNA TGTGCCAGCAGTCCTCACCAGGTGGGAGCTAATGAAGCTTTCTTT. It yields the protein CASSPHQVGANEAFF.

The chain recombines TRBV5-1 with TRBJ2-2; 10 bases match TRBD2. V lost 4 bases to trimming and J lost 1 base; unmatched junction nucleotides: 4. CDR3 length equals 16 residues. The germline CDR1 and CDR2 sequences are SGHRS and YFSETQ. This CDR3 reads CASSVTSGRNTGELFF. The CDR3 DNA reads TGCGCCAGCAGCGTGACTAGCGGGCGGAACACCGGGGAGCTGTTTTTT.

The chain links TRBV6-1 to TRBJ2-5; a possible D gene is TRBD2 (5 bases). The CDR3 consists of 13 residues. Germline V gene data show CDR1 as MNHNS and CDR2 as SASEGT. Trimming took off 7 bases at V and 1 base at J, with 10 bases between the two ends. CDR3 nucleotide sequence: TGTGCCAGCACCGAGCGGTCCCAAGAGACCCAGTACTTC. Translated, it gives CASTERSQETQYF.

Only a few counts were recorded for this clonotype. The genes are TRBV11-2 and TRBJ1-2; maybe TRBD1 (6 bases). The germline V gene encodes CDR1 SGHAT and CDR2 FQNNGV. This CDR3 contains 15 residues. Trimming removed 5 bases from V and 7 bases from J, with 20 bases in between. The CDR3 DNA is TGTGCCAGCAGCCCGGTCCGGGGCAGGGGCAGTGGCTACACCTTC. It codes for CASSPVRGRGSGYTF. The entire variable domain, with the rest obtained from reference TRBV11-2 and TRBJ1-2, is as follows: EAGVAQSPRYKIIEKRQSVAFWCNPISGHATLYWYQQILGQGPKLLIQFQNNGVVDDSQLPKDRFSAERLKGVDSTLKIQPAKLEDSAVYLCASSPVRGRGSGYTFGSGTRLTVV.

The chain links TRBV5-6 to TRBJ2-2; 8 positions agree with TRBD1. This CDR3 is 16 amino acids long. Trimming removed 0 bases from V and 7 bases from J; junction bases left unmatched: 8. Germline-derived CDR1 and CDR2 are SGHDT and YYEEEE. CDR3 DNA sequence: TGTGCCAGCAGCTTGGACCGTTGGACAGGGAACGGGGAGCTGTTTTTT. Its translation: CASSLDRWTGNGELFF. Complete variable domain (other parts from reference TRBV5-6 and TRBJ2-2): DAGVTQSPTHLIKTRGQQVTLRCSPKSGHDTVSWYQQALGQGPQFIFQYYEEEERQRGNFPDRFSGHQFPNYSSELNVNALLLGDSALYLCASSLDRWTGNGELFFGEGSRLTVL.

This sequence joins TRBV6-1 and TRBJ2-7; D unclear. V was shortened by 4 bases and J by 0 bases, with 10 bases between the two germline ends. The length of the CDR3 is 14 residues. Germline CDR1 is MNHNS and CDR2 is SASEGT. The chain's CDR3 is CASSGVLSSYEQYF. The CDR3 nucleotides read TGTGCCAGCAGTGGGGTCCTTAGCTCCTACGAGCAGTACTTC.

The gene calls are TRBV7-9 and TRBJ2-7, with D maybe TRBD2 (6 bases). Trimming stripped 1 base from V and 9 bases from J, with 7 bases between. Germline CDR1 is SEHNR and CDR2 is FQNEAQ (reference sequence). This CDR3 has 11 residues. The CDR3 DNA reads as TGTGCCAGCAGCTTAGAGGAGGGGCAGTACTTC. Protein product: CASSLEEGQYF. Looking up the rest from reference TRBV7-9 and TRBJ2-7 gives the full variable domain: DTGVSQNPRHKITKRGQNVTFRCDPISEHNRLYWYRQTLGQGPEFLTYFQNEAQLEKSRLLSDRFSAERPKGSFSTLEIQRTEQGDSAMYLCASSLEEGQYFGPGTRLTVT.

This clonotype came up many times. The chain employs TRBV12-3 or TRBV12-4 and TRBJ2-1; D remains unclear. Between the trimmed V and J ends, which lost 7 bases and 5 bases, there was a span of 15 bases. The CDR3 consists of 14 residues. The CDR3 bases are TGTGCCAGCACCATAATAGGCCGTGACAATGAGCAGTTCTTC. Translation gives CASTIIGRDNEQFF.

The chain joins TRBV28 to TRBJ2-1; D not certain. Trimming shortened V by 7 bases and J by 0 bases, and 13 bases separated the two germline ends. The length of the CDR3 is 15 residues. Germline CDR1 and CDR2: MDHEN and SYDVKM. In nucleotides, the CDR3 is TGTGCCAGCACCAGCGCTGGTCTCTCCTACAATGAGCAGTTCTTC. Residues: CASTSAGLSYNEQFF.

The chain links TRBV11-2 to TRBJ2-1; no definite D call. The CDR3 contains 15 residues. From germline, CDR1 is SGHAT and CDR2 FQNNGV. Trimming removed 2 bases at V and 6 bases at J, with 14 bases between. The CDR3 sequence is CASSLRGVHGNEQFF. The CDR3, as DNA: TGTGCCAGCAGCTTAAGAGGAGTCCATGGCAATGAGCAGTTCTTC. Using reference TRBV11-2 and TRBJ2-1 for the parts outside the CDR3, the full variable domain is EAGVAQSPRYKIIEKRQSVAFWCNPISGHATLYWYQQILGQGPKLLIQFQNNGVVDDSQLPKDRFSAERLKGVDSTLKIQPAKLEDSAVYLCASSLRGVHGNEQFFGPGTRLTVL.

The genes are TRBV20-1 and TRBJ1-1; tentative D call: TRBD1 (5 bases). The germline gives CDR1 DFQATT, CDR2 SNEGSKA (reference sequence). V was pared by 5 bases and J by 4 bases, with 17 bases between. This CDR3 is built from 14 residues. CDR3 sequence (DNA): TGCAGTGCTGGAGTCGGGGGTCGGCGCACTGAAGCTTTCTTT. Its protein product is CSAGVGGRRTEAFF.

In regard to this clonotype: Since no conserved phenylalanine or tryptophan closes the CDR3, a read error is the likely cause. The CDR3 nucleotides are TGTGCCAGCAGCTCCCGAGTGGATGAGCAGTTCTTA. Its translation is CASSSRVDEQFL. This chain links TRBV6-5 with TRBJ2-1; no reliable D call. There are 12 residues in the CDR3. With 6 bases removed from V and 8 bases from J, the gap between germline ends came to 11 bases. Germline CDR1 MNHEY, CDR2 SVGAGI.

The rearrangement uses TRBV7-9 and TRBJ2-7; D gene ambiguous. CDR1 is SEHNR, CDR2 FQNEAQ, per germline (reference sequence). The CDR3 loop spans 14 amino acids. V gave up 1 base and J gave up 2 bases, with 9 bases separating them. This CDR3 reads CASSLGAVAYEQYF. CDR3 in DNA: TGTGCCAGCAGCTTAGGGGCGGTCGCCTACGAGCAGTACTTC.

The V and J genes are TRBV4-3 and TRBJ2-2, with D perhaps being TRBD1 or TRBD2 (5 bases each). V was trimmed by 0 bases and J by 4 bases, leaving 12 bases between them. This CDR3 comprises 16 residues. Per germline, CDR1 LGHNA and CDR2 YSLEER. The CDR3 loop is CASSQERTGPTGELFF. The CDR3, as DNA: TGCGCCAGCAGCCAAGAGCGTACGGGGCCCACCGGGGAGCTGTTTTTT.

The chain employs TRBV7-9 and TRBJ2-2; D is uncertain. Trimming pared 3 bases from V and 5 bases from J, leaving 10 bases between. Per germline, CDR1 SEHNR and CDR2 FQNEAQ (reference sequence). The CDR3 totals 14 residues. This CDR3 is CASSLDGRTGELFF. CDR3 sequence (DNA): TGTGCCAGCAGCTTGGATGGCAGGACCGGGGAGCTGTTTTTT.

This clonotype was seen more than once but under ten times. This chain joins TRBV29-1 and TRBJ2-5; D ambiguous. In germline, CDR1 is SQVTM, CDR2 ANQGSEA. Trimming shortened V by 3 bases and J by 5 bases, and 13 bases separated the two germline ends. The CDR3 is 13 residues long. The CDR3 DNA sequence: TGCAGCGTTGACAGTACCCACGGGGAGACCCAGTACTTC. This gives the protein CSVDSTHGETQYF.

There are a few counts of this clonotype. The J gene is TRBJ2-7, the V gene TRBV9; 14 nucleotides line up with TRBD2. CDR1 SGDLS and CDR2 YYNGEE come from the germline V gene. The junction had 9 bases not matched to a gene; V was cut back by 2 bases and J by 8 bases. The CDR3 is made up of 16 amino acids. CDR3 residues: CASSVGPGLAGVQQYF. CDR3 DNA: TGTGCCAGCAGCGTGGGTCCGGGACTAGCGGGAGTACAGCAGTACTTC.

V is TRBV9 and J is TRBJ1-1; 8 nucleotides line up with TRBD1. Trimming cost V 0 bases and J 1 base; bases outside gene matches: 5. The CDR3 extends over 16 amino acids. Germline V gives CDR1 SGDLS, CDR2 YYNGEE. The chain's CDR3 is CASSVEWTGTNTEAFF. CDR3 in DNA: TGTGCCAGCAGCGTAGAGTGGACAGGGACGAACACTGAAGCTTTCTTT.

This clonotype came up a few times. The chain recombines TRBV12-3 or TRBV12-4 with TRBJ2-1; 7 positions agree with TRBD2. After removal of 5 bases from V and 2 bases from J, the junction contained 9 bases not matched to a gene. The CDR3 has 16 amino acids. As DNA, the CDR3 is TGTGCCAGCAGTCCTCGGCTAGCGGTTACCTACAATGAGCAGTTCTTC. The encoded protein is CASSPRLAVTYNEQFF.

This clonotype was seen only a few times. At one boundary the junction diverges from the germline segment, which might be a read error. The V gene is TRBV20-1, the J gene TRBJ2-5; TRBD2 agrees at 9 bases. The germline V gene has CDR1 DFQATT and CDR2 SNEGSKA (reference sequence). The CDR3 is 16 amino acids. The CDR3 sequence is CSARSHGLARGETQHF. CDR3 bases: TGCAGTGCTAGATCACATGGACTAGCGAGAGGAGAGACCCAGCACTTC.

The rearrangement links TRBV25-1 to TRBJ1-1; maybe TRBD1 (5 bases). Germline CDR1 MGHDK, CDR2 SYGVNS. The CDR3 runs to 14 residues. Trimming took 2 bases from V and 1 from J, leaving 8 bases between them. For the CDR3, the DNA is TGTGCCAGCAGTGAAGTCGGGGGGAACACTGAAGCTTTCTTT. Its translation: CASSEVGGNTEAFF.